This TCR beta chain was captured by sequencing in a study of memory CD4+ T cells and cytomegalovirus serostatus. Study as a whole: This sample comes from healthy Belgian adults, eight or nine CMV seropositive, 24 seronegative.

Per germline, CDR1 KGHSH and CDR2 LQKENI. This CDR3 is built from 15 residues. The junction had 5 bases not matched to a gene; V was cut back by 3 bases and J by 1 base. The assay was immunoSEQ multiplex PCR, and TCRdb's table has in-frame clones only and misses some. The sample comprises about 58,000 clones, 82% of which are singletons, and 0.5% rests with the top ten. Single viable CD3+CD4+CD8-CD45RO+ cells were sorted as the memory CD4+ T cells. The specimen sequenced was memory CD4+ T cells from blood. The chain links TRBV18 to TRBJ1-1, with 7 bases identical to TRBD1. The sequence was obtained from an adult in good health and CMV-seronegative. Some clones in this sample may be carry-over from other donors' samples. CDR3 in amino acids: CASSPGQHRNTEAFF. CDR3 nucleotide sequence: TGTGCCAGCTCACCGGGACAGCACAGGAACACTGAAGCTTTCTTT. Combining the CDR3 with reference TRBV18 and TRBJ1-1 gives the whole variable domain NAGVMQNPRHLVRRRGQEARLRCSPMKGHSHVYWYRQLPEEGLKFMVYLQKENIIDESGMPKERFSAEFPKEGPSILRIQQVVRGDSAAYFCASSPGQHRNTEAFFGQGTRLTVV.